The 20 T cell receptor beta chains given below trace back to one sample, sequenced in a study of cytomegalovirus exposure and HLA in healthy donors. Use of 60 Vbeta and 13 Jbeta primers characterized the PCR. Clones were sequenced by immunoSEQ multiplex PCR, and TCRdb holds only the in-frame ones, with some missing. The sample includes 150,000 to 200,000 clones, 70% to 80% of them seen just once. The sequencing sample was made of PBMCs. The receptors derive from a man aged 25 to 40 in good health and CMV-seronegative.

CDR3 amino acids: CASRPQTTSTDTQYF. For the CDR3, the DNA is TGCGCCAGCAGACCACAAACTACGAGCACAGATACGCAGTATTTT. This chain joins TRBV5-1 and TRBJ2-3; D not resolved. The germline CDR1 and CDR2 sequences are SGHRS and YFSETQ. Trimming stripped 5 bases from V and 0 bases from J, with 13 bases between. The CDR3 consists of 15 residues.

As DNA, the CDR3 is TGTGCCTTAGCAGGGGCTGGGGCCAACGTCCTGACTTTC. This codes for CALAGAGANVLTF. The V gene is TRBV30, the J gene TRBJ2-6; D possibly corresponds to TRBD1 (6 bases). This CDR3 is 13 amino acids long. Between the trimmed V and J ends, which lost 7 bases and 2 bases, there was a span of 9 bases. Germline CDR1 GTSNPN, CDR2 SVGIG (reference sequence).

The rearrangement joins TRBV5-5 to TRBJ2-7, with 8 bases matching TRBD2. The CDR3 extends over 15 amino acids. Unmatched junction bases numbered 8, after V lost 3 bases and J lost 3 bases. Germline V CDR1 and CDR2: SGHKS, YYEKEE (reference sequence). As DNA, the CDR3 is TGTGCCAGCAGCTCCGGGACTAGTTTCGGCTACGAGCAGTACTTC. Its translation is CASSSGTSFGYEQYF.

The chain links TRBV7-6 to TRBJ1-4, with 8 bases matching TRBD1. CDR1 is SGHVS, CDR2 FNYEAQ, per germline. The CDR3 totals 14 residues. Germline trimming cut 5 bases from V and 5 bases from J; bases unmatched to any gene: 4. CDR3: CASSLGQGNEKLFF. CDR3 nucleotide sequence: TGTGCCAGCAGCCTAGGACAGGGCAATGAAAAACTGTTTTTT.

The V call is TRBV19, the J call TRBJ2-7; maybe TRBD2 (6 bases). This CDR3 has 11 residues. Germline CDR1 and CDR2: LNHDA and SQIVND (reference sequence). V shed 3 bases and J shed 7 bases, with 7 bases lying between them. CDR3 amino acids: CASSIGGEQYF. Here the CDR3 DNA reads TGTGCCAGTAGTATTGGGGGGGAGCAGTACTTC.

The chain has TRBV7-2 and TRBJ2-2; 8 nucleotides align to TRBD1. Germline CDR1 is SGHTA and CDR2 is FQGNSA. Trimming took 3 bases from V and 6 from J; bases not matched to a gene: 3. This CDR3 is built from 14 residues. The CDR3 sequence: CASSLDRDAGELFF. The CDR3 nucleotides read TGTGCCAGCAGCTTGGACAGGGACGCCGGGGAGCTGTTTTTT. The full variable domain, in which reference TRBV7-2 and TRBJ2-2 provide the parts outside the CDR3, is GAGVSQSPSNKVTEKGKDVELRCDPISGHTALYWYRQSLGQGLEFLIYFQGNSAPDKSGLPSDRFSAERTGGSVSTLTIQRTQQEDSAVYLCASSLDRDAGELFFGEGSRLTVL.

This clone has only a few counts. The gene calls are TRBV28 and TRBJ2-5; the D is unclear. Germline assignment: CDR1 MDHEN and CDR2 SYDVKM. The CDR3 is made up of 15 amino acids. Trimming pared 6 bases from V and 1 base from J, leaving 15 bases between. This CDR3 reads CASSLHEKPQETQYF. The CDR3 region has the DNA TGTGCCAGCAGCCTCCATGAAAAGCCCCAAGAGACCCAGTACTTC.

This clone was picked up a small number of times. This chain joins TRBV5-1 and TRBJ2-1; 11 nucleotides match TRBD2. This CDR3 has 14 residues. V was pared by 4 bases and J by 4 bases, with 1 base of the junction left unmatched. Looked up from germline, CDR1 is SGHRS and CDR2 is YFSETQ. The CDR3, as DNA: TGCGCCAGCAGCGGGACTAGCGGTTACAATGAGCAGTTCTTC. Translating it yields CASSGTSGYNEQFF. The whole variable domain, remainder taken from reference TRBV5-1 and TRBJ2-1, is KAGVTQTPRYLIKTRGQQVTLSCSPISGHRSVSWYQQTPGQGLQFLFEYFSETQRNKGNFPGRFSGRQFSNSRSEMNVSTLELGDSALYLCASSGTSGYNEQFFGPGTRLTVL.

The gene calls are TRBV28 and TRBJ1-4, with TRBD1 matching 8 bases. Unmatched junction bases numbered 9, after V lost 5 bases and J lost 7 bases. Germline values: CDR1 MDHEN, CDR2 SYDVKM. The CDR3 contains 15 residues. CDR3 in DNA: TGTGCCAGCAGTCTGTCCGGGACAGGTACTGAAAAACTGTTTTTT. Protein product: CASSLSGTGTEKLFF. Drawing the rest from reference TRBV28 and TRBJ1-4, the complete variable domain is DVKVTQSSRYLVKRTGEKVFLECVQDMDHENMFWYRQDPGLGLRLIYFSYDVKMKEKGDIPEGYSVSREKKERFSLILESASTNQTSMYLCASSLSGTGTEKLFFGSGTQLSVL.

The chain has TRBV11-2 and TRBJ1-6; 12 bases are a match to TRBD1. The CDR3 extends over 16 amino acids. With 5 bases clipped from V and 9 bases from J, the junction kept 8 bases outside the gene matches. Germline CDR1 is SGHAT and CDR2 is FQNNGV. The CDR3 here is CASSSWDRGLFSPLHF. CDR3 sequence (DNA): TGTGCCAGCAGCAGCTGGGACAGGGGGCTTTTTTCACCCCTCCACTTT. The full variable domain, completed using reference TRBV11-2 and TRBJ1-6, is EAGVAQSPRYKIIEKRQSVAFWCNPISGHATLYWYQQILGQGPKLLIQFQNNGVVDDSQLPKDRFSAERLKGVDSTLKIQPAKLEDSAVYLCASSSWDRGLFSPLHFGNGTRLTVT.

The CDR3 is CASSKGVGVRSYNEQFF. CDR3 nucleotides: TGTGCCAGCAGCAAAGGGGTAGGGGTAAGGTCCTACAATGAGCAGTTCTTC. J is TRBJ2-1 and V is TRBV21-1; TRBD1, the D gene given by the table, was not confirmed from the DNA. TRBV21-1 is a known pseudogene. The CDR3 is 17 amino acids.

V is TRBV5-6 and J is TRBJ2-3, with no clear D. CDR1 SGHDT and CDR2 YYEEEE come from the germline V gene. V gave up 0 bases and J gave up 4 bases, with 9 bases separating them. This CDR3 is 14 amino acids long. Written as DNA, the CDR3 is TGTGCCAGCAGCTTGGTCTCAGCGCCAGATACGCAGTATTTT. As protein: CASSLVSAPDTQYF.

CDR3 sequence (DNA): TGTGCCAGCAGCGAATTCACTAATCAGCCCCAGCATTTT. It encodes CASSEFTNQPQHF. The chain uses TRBV7-6 and TRBJ1-5; D gene unclear. V lost 5 bases and J 4 bases, leaving 9 bases between the germline ends. The CDR3 runs 13 residues. Germline V gene data show CDR1 as SGHVS and CDR2 as FNYEAQ.

The chain has TRBV5-5 and TRBJ2-7; TRBD1 matches at 7 bases. The CDR3 consists of 12 residues. Trimming removed 7 bases from V and 3 bases from J; junction bases left unmatched: 4. Germline V gene sequence: CDR1 SGHKS, CDR2 YYEKEE (reference sequence). CDR3 DNA sequence: TGTGCCAGCCGACAGGGCAACTACGAGCAGTACTTC. This sequence encodes CASRQGNYEQYF.

The chain employs TRBV15 and TRBJ2-1; 9 bases align to TRBD2. This CDR3 contains 17 residues. CDR1 is LNHNV and CDR2 is YYDKDF in the germline V gene (reference sequence). The junction had 6 bases not matched to a gene; V was cut back by 0 bases and J by 3 bases. Here the CDR3 DNA reads TGTGCCACCAGCAGAGAGATCCCTAGCGGGGTCTACAATGAGCAGTTCTTC. This translates into CATSREIPSGVYNEQFF.

The V call is TRBV28, the J call TRBJ1-1; D is uncertain. The CDR3 is 13 residues long. Between the trimmed V and J ends, which lost 7 bases and 5 bases, there was a span of 14 bases. The germline gives CDR1 MDHEN, CDR2 SYDVKM. CDR3 DNA: TGTGCCAGCATTCGTGACTCGTGGACTGAAGCTTTCTTT. It yields the protein CASIRDSWTEAFF.

The chain is built from TRBV28 and TRBJ1-5; D not resolved. The V gene's germline CDR1 is MDHEN and CDR2 SYDVKM. The V and J ends lost 7 bases and 6 bases respectively, with 13 bases between them. This CDR3 region has 13 residues. In DNA, the CDR3 is TGTGCCAGCAAGTCCCCTCCGGTTCAGCCCCAGCATTTT. Amino acids: CASKSPPVQPQHF.

J is TRBJ1-2 and V is TRBV7-9, with TRBD1 matching 8 bases. V was clipped by 5 bases and J by 4 bases; unmatched bases: 6. Germline CDR1 is SEHNR and CDR2 is FQNEAQ (reference sequence). This CDR3 region has 14 residues. CDR3 DNA sequence: TGTGCCAGCAGCCCGACAGGGGCGGGCTATGGCTACACCTTC. Protein: CASSPTGAGYGYTF.

The rearrangement uses TRBV5-1 and TRBJ1-1; weak D call: TRBD1 (5 bases). In germline, CDR1 is SGHRS, CDR2 YFSETQ. The CDR3 is 17 amino acids. Trimming shortened V by 3 bases and J by 1 base, and 19 bases separated the two germline ends. CDR3 sequence: CASSSKNLQETNTEAFF. The CDR3 DNA follows: TGCGCCAGCAGCTCCAAAAACTTACAGGAGACGAACACTGAAGCTTTCTTT.

The V gene is TRBV28, the J gene TRBJ1-1; no definite D call. Trimming shortened V by 4 bases and J by 1 base, and 10 bases separated the two germline ends. CDR1 and CDR2 (germline): MDHEN, SYDVKM. The length of the CDR3 is 14 residues. In DNA, the CDR3 is TGTGCCAGCAGTTGGGTCCGGGGGAACACTGAAGCTTTCTTT. Its translation: CASSWVRGNTEAFF.